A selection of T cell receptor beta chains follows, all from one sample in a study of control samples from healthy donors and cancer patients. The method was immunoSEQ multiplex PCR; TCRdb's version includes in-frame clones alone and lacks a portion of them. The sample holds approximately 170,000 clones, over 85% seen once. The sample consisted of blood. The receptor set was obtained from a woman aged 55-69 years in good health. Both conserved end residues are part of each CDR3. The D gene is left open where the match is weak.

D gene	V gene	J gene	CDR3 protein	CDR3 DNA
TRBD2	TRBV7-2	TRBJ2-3	CASSHSGVRTDTQYF	TGTGCCAGCAGCCATAGCGGGGTGCGCACAGATACGCAGTATTTT
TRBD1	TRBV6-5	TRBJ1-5	CASSYRLGGTNQPQHF	TGTGCCAGCAGTTACCGATTAGGGGGCACCAATCAGCCCCAGCATTTT
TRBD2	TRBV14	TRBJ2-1	CASSRWAGGAYNEQFF	TGTGCCAGCAGCCGATGGGCGGGGGGAGCCTACAATGAGCAGTTCTTC
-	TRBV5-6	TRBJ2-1	CASSLKPGPLYNEQFF	TGTGCCAGCAGCTTGAAGCCAGGTCCCCTCTACAATGAGCAGTTCTTC
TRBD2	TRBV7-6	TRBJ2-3	CASSFWGGLAGSDTQYF	TGTGCCAGCAGCTTTTGGGGTGGTCTAGCGGGGTCTGATACGCAGTATTTT
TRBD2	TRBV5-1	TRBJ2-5	CASSFPSGVETQYF	TGCGCCAGCAGCTTTCCTAGCGGGGTAGAGACCCAGTACTTC
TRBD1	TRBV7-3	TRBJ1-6	CASSLLTGGESNSPLHF	TGTGCCAGCAGCTTATTGACAGGGGGAGAGAGTAATTCACCCCTCCACTTT
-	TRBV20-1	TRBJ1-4	CSASERTAEKLFF	TGCAGTGCTAGTGAACGCACAGCTGAAAAACTGTTTTTT
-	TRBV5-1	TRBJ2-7	CASSLAESKGKYF	TGCGCCAGCAGCTTGGCCGAGAGTAAGGGGAAGTACTTC
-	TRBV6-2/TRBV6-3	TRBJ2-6	CASSYVGYSGANVLTF	TGTGCCAGCAGTTACGTGGGGTACTCTGGGGCCAACGTCCTGACTTTC
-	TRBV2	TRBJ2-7	CASSGHQGYEQYF	TGTGCCAGCAGCGGGCACCAGGGGTACGAGCAGTACTTC
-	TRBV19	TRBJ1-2	CASSTLRTASNYGYTF	TGTGCCAGTAGTACCCTAAGGACAGCCTCTAACTATGGCTACACCTTC
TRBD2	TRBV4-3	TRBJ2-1	CASSQGGGTSDHEQFF	TGCGCCAGCAGCCAGGGTGGGGGGACTAGCGACCATGAGCAGTTCTTC
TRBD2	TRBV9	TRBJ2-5	CASSVATGLKETQYF	TGTGCCAGCAGCGTAGCTACGGGACTAAAGGAGACCCAGTACTTC
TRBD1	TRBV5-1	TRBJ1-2	CASSLGTGGRGRGYTF	TGCGCCAGCAGCTTGGGGACAGGGGGACGCGGTCGAGGCTACACCTTC